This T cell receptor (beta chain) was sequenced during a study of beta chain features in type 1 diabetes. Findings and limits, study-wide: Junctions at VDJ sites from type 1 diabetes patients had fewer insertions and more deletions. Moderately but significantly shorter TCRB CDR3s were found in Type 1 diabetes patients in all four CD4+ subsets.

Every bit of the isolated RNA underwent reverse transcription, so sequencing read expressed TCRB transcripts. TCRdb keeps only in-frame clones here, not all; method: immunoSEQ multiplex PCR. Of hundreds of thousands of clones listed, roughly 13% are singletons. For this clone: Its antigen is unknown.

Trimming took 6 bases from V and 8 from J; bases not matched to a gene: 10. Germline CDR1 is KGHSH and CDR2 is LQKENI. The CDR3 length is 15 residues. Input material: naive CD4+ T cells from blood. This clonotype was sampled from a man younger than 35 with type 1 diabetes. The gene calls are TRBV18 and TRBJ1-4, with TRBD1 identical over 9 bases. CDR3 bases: TGTGCCAGCTCTCTAATGAGGACAGGGGAAGAAAAACTGTTTTTT. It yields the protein CASSLMRTGEEKLFF.